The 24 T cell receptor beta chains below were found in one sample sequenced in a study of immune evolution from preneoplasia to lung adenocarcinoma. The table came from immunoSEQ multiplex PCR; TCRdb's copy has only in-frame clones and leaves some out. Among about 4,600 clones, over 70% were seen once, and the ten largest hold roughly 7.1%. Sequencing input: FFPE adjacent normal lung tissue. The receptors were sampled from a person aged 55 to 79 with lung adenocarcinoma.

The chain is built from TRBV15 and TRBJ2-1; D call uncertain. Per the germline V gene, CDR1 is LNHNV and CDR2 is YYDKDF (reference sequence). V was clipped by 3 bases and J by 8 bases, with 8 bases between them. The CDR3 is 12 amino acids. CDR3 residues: CATSRLTDEQFF. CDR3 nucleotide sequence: TGTGCCACCAGCAGGCTAACCGATGAGCAGTTCTTC.

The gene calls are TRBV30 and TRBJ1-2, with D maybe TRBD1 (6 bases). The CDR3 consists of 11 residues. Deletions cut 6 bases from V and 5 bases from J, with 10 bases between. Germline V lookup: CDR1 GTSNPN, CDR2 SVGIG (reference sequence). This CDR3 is CACDRFYGYTF. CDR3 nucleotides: TGTGCCTGCGACAGGTTTTATGGCTACACCTTC.

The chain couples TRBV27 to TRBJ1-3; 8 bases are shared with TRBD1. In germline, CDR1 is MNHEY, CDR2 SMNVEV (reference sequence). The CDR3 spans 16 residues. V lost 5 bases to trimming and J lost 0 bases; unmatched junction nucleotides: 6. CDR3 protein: CASSPGQGLSGNTIYF. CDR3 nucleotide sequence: TGTGCCAGCAGTCCCGGACAGGGTCTCTCTGGAAACACCATATATTTT.

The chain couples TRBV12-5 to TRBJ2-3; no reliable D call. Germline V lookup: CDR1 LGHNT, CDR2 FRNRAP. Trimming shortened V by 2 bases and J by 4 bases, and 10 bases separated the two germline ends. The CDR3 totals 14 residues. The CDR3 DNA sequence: TGTGCTAGTGGTTTGTCGGTGGGGTCAGATACGCAGTATTTT. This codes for CASGLSVGSDTQYF.

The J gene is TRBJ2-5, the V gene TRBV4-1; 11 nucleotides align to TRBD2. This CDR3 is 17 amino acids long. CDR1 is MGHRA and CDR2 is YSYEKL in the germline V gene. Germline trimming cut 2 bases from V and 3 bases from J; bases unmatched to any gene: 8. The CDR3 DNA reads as TGCGCCAGCAGCCAAAAGTCCGGGACTAGCGGAAAAGAGACCCAGTACTTC. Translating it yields CASSQKSGTSGKETQYF.

CDR3 DNA sequence: TGTGCCTGGAGTGGGGGACAGAGACAGCCCCAGCATTTT. Translated, it gives CAWSGGQRQPQHF. The chain is built from TRBV30 and TRBJ1-5; TRBD1 agrees at 7 bases. Germline trimming cut 1 base from V and 7 bases from J; bases unmatched to any gene: 4. The CDR3 extends over 13 amino acids. CDR1 and CDR2 from the germline V gene are GTSNPN and SVGIG (reference sequence).

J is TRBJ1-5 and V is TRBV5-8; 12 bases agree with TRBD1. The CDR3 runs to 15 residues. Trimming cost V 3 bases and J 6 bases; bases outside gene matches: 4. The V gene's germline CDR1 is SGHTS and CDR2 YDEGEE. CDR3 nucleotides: TGTGCCAGCAGCTCCGGGACAGGGGGCGGTCAGCCCCAGCATTTT. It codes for CASSSGTGGGQPQHF. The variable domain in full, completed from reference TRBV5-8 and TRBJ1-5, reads EAGVTQSPTHLIKTRGQQATLRCSPISGHTSVYWYQQALGLGLQFLLWYDEGEERNRGNFPPRFSGRQFPNYSSELNVNALELEDSALYLCASSSGTGGGQPQHFGDGTRLSIL.

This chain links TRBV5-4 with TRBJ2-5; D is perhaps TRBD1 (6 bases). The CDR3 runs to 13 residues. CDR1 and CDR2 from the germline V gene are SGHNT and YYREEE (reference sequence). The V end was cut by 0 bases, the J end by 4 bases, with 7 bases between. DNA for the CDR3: TGTGCCAGCAGCTTGGCGACAGGAGAGACCCAGTACTTC. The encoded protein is CASSLATGETQYF.

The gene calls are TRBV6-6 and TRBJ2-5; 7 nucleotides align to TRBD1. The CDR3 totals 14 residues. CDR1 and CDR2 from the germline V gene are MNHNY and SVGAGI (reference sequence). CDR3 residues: CATRAGGVQETQYF. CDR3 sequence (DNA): TGTGCAACTCGGGCAGGGGGTGTCCAAGAGACCCAGTACTTC.

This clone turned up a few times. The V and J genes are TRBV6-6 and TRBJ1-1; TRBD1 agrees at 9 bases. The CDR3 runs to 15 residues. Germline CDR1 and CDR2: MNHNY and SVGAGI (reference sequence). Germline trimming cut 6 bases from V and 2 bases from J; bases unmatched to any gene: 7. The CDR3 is CASSSGDRVNTEAFF. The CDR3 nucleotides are TGTGCCAGCAGCTCGGGGGACAGGGTAAACACTGAAGCTTTCTTT.

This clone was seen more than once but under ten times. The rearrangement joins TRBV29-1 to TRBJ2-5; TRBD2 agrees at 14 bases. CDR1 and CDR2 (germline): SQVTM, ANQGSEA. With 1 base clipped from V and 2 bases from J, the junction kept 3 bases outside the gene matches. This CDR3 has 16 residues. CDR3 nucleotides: TGCAGCGTTGAAGGCGGACTAGCGGGAGGACAAGAGACCCAGTACTTC. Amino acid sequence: CSVEGGLAGGQETQYF.

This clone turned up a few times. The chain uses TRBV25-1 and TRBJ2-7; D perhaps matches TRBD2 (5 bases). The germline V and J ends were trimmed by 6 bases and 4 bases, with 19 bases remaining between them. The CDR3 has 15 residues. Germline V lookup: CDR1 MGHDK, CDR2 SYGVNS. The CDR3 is CASSRTGLWRYEQYF. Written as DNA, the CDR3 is TGTGCCAGCAGCAGAACCGGACTCTGGAGGTACGAGCAGTACTTC.

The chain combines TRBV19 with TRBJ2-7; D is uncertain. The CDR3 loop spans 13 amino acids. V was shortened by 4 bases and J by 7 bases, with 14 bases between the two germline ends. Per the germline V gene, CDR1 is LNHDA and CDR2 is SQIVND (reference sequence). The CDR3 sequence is CASSKRTALEQYF. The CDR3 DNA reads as TGTGCCAGTAGTAAGAGGACCGCCTTGGAGCAGTACTTC.

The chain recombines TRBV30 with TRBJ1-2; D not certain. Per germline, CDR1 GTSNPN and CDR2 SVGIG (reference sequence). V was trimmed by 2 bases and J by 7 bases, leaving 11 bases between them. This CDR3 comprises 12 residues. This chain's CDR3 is CAWSSTVGGYTF. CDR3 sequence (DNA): TGTGCCTGGAGTTCGACGGTGGGTGGCTACACCTTC.

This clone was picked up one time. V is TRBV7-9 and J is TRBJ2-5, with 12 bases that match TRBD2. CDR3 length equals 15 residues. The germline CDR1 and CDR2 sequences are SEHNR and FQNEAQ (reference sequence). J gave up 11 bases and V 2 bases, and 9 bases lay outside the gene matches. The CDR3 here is CASSLSGTSGSPQYF. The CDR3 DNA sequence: TGTGCCAGCAGCTTAAGCGGGACTAGCGGGTCCCCTCAGTACTTC.

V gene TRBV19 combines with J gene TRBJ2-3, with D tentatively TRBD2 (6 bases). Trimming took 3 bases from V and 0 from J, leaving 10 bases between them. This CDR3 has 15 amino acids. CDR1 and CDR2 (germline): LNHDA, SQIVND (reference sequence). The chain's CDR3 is CASSMGRDSTDTQYF. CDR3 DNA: TGTGCCAGTAGTATGGGGCGGGACAGCACAGATACGCAGTATTTT.

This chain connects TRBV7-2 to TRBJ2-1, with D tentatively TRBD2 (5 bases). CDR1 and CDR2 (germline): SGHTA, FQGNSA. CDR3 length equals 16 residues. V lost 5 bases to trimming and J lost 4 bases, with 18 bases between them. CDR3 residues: CASSPRWVALYNEQFF. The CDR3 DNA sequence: TGTGCCAGCAGCCCCAGGTGGGTAGCGTTGTACAATGAGCAGTTCTTC.

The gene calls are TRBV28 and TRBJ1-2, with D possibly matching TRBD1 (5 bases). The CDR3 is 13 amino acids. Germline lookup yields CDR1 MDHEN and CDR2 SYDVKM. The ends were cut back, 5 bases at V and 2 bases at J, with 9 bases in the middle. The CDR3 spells CASSSQGNYGYTF. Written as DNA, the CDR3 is TGTGCCAGCAGTAGTCAGGGAAACTATGGCTACACCTTC.

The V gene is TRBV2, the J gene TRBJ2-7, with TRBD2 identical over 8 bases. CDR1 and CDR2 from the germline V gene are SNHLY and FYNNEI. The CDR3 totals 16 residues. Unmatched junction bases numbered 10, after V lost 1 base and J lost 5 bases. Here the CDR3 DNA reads TGTGCCAGCAGTGAAGGCCCGGGACTAGTTGAGGACGAGCAGTACTTC. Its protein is CASSEGPGLVEDEQYF.

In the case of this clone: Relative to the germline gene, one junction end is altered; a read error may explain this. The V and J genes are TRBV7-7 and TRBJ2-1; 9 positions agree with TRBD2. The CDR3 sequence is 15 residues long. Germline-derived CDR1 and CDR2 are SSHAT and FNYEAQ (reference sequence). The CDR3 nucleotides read TGTGCTAGCAGCCAGACTAGCGGAAGCGGTAGTGAGCAGTTCTTC. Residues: CASSQTSGSGSEQFF. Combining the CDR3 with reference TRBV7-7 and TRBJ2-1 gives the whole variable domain GAGVSQSPRYKVTKRGQDVTLRCDPISSHATLYWYQQALGQGPEFLTYFNYEAQPDKSGLPSDRFSAERPEGSISTLTIQRTEQRDSAMYRCASSQTSGSGSEQFFGPGTRLTVL.

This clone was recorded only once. CDR3 nucleotides: TGTGCCAGCAGCGTGACGGCGGAGGGACGAGGGACCCAGTACTTC. It encodes CASSVTAEGRGTQYF. The genes are TRBV9 and TRBJ2-5, with D possibly being TRBD2 (6 bases). Germline V gene lookup returns CDR1 SGDLS and CDR2 YYNGEE. This CDR3 is 15 amino acids long. V was cut by 2 bases and J by 7 bases, with 18 bases left in between.

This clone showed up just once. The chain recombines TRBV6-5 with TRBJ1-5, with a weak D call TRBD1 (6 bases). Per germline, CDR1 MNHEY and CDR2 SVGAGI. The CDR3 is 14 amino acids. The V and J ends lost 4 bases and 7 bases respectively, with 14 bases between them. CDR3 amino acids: CASSFQQGAQPQHF. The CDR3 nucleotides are TGTGCCAGCAGTTTTCAACAGGGCGCACAGCCCCAGCATTTT.

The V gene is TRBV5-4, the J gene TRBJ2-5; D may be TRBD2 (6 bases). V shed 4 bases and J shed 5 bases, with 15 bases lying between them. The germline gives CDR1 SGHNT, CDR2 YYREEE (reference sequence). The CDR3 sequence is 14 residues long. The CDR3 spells CASSAQTSWETQYF. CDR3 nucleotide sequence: TGTGCCAGCAGCGCTCAGACTAGTTGGGAGACCCAGTACTTC.

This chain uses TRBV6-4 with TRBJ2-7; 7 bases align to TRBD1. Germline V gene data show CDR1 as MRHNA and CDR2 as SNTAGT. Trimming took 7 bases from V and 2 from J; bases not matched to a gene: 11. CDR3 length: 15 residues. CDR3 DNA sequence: TGTGCCAGCACTGAGACAGGGATGTTCCCCTACGAGCAGTACTTC. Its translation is CASTETGMFPYEQYF.